These 14 T cell receptor beta chains share one sample of origin, sequenced in a study of response to subunit inactivated influenza vaccine. TCRdb passed the RT-PCR reads through MiXCR, listing each CDR3 protein once. The table lists 450,000 to 500,000 distinct CDR3 sequences, around 9.9% of them singletons. The specimen comprised PBMCs from blood, sampled 35 to 45 days after vaccination. The receptor set was obtained from a man aged 45-65 years who received an inactivated influenza vaccine.

This sequence joins TRBV6-7 and TRBJ2-1; possibly TRBD1 for D (6 bases). TRBV6-7 is an ORF, and what it does is uncertain. Trimming removed 11 bases from V and 6 bases from J, with 17 bases in between. CDR3 length equals 13 residues. The CDR3 spells CAQPHRGFNEQFF. Here the CDR3 DNA reads TGTGCCCAACCCCATAGGGGGTTCAATGAGCAGTTCTTC.

This clonotype was picked up many times. The CDR3 loop reads CASSSDIAGWNEQFF. CDR3 nucleotides: TGCGCCAGCAGCTCGGACATAGCGGGGTGGAATGAGCAGTTCTTC. The genes are TRBV5-1 and TRBJ2-1; TRBD2 matches at 8 bases. Germline CDR1 reads SGHRS; CDR2 reads YFSETQ. The CDR3 sequence is 15 residues long. With V trimmed by 3 bases and J by 7 bases, 9 bases remained unmatched.

This clonotype was picked up a small number of times. The gene calls are TRBV7-2 and TRBJ1-6; 7 bases map to TRBD1. J was trimmed by 7 bases and V by 7 bases; bases with no gene match: 1. Per germline, CDR1 SGHTA and CDR2 FQGNSA. The CDR3 loop spans 12 amino acids. DNA of the CDR3: TGTGCCAGCAACAGGGGAAATTCACCCCTCCACTTT. Amino acids: CASNRGNSPLHF.

This clonotype was counted only a few times. V gene TRBV6-1 combines with J gene TRBJ1-2, with D possibly matching TRBD1 (5 bases). Trimming stripped 8 bases from V and 3 bases from J, with 13 bases between. The CDR3 is 13 residues long. Germline CDR1 and CDR2: MNHNS and SASEGT. The CDR3, as DNA: TGTGCCAGCTTAACCTGGGGGGACTATGGCTACACCTTC. Translation: CASLTWGDYGYTF.

This clonotype has a handful of counts. The rearrangement links TRBV3-1 to TRBJ2-2; D is perhaps TRBD1 or TRBD2 (5 bases each). The CDR3 runs to 15 residues. V lost 4 bases, J lost 5 bases, and 14 bases lay in between. The germline V gene has CDR1 LGHDT and CDR2 YNNKEL (reference sequence). The DNA of the CDR3 is TGTGCCAGCAGCCCCAGGGCGCGCGGGACCGGGGAGCTGTTTTTT. Its protein product is CASSPRARGTGELFF.

The rearrangement links TRBV25-1 to TRBJ2-1; the D gene could be TRBD1 or TRBD2 (5 bases each). The CDR3 has 15 residues. Trimming shortened V by 4 bases and J by 6 bases, and 16 bases separated the two germline ends. Germline CDR1 and CDR2: MGHDK and SYGVNS. The CDR3 bases are TGTGCCAGCAGTGTGTTGGGGGTTCGGGGCAATGAGCAGTTCTTC. Protein: CASSVLGVRGNEQFF.

This clonotype was counted only a few times. This chain joins TRBV6-5 and TRBJ2-7, with TRBD2 matching over 10 bases. CDR1 is MNHEY, CDR2 SVGAGI, per germline. The CDR3 extends over 15 amino acids. V shed 2 bases, J shed 5 bases, and the junction held 6 bases outside the gene matches. The CDR3 protein is CASSYLAGDLHEQYF. Written as DNA, the CDR3 is TGTGCCAGCAGTTACCTAGCGGGAGATCTCCACGAGCAGTACTTC.

This clonotype was found many times. The genes are TRBV11-2 and TRBJ2-7, with a tentative D call TRBD1 (6 bases). The V end was cut by 4 bases, the J end by 6 bases, with 31 bases between. Germline V CDR1 and CDR2: SGHAT, FQNNGV. The CDR3 consists of 19 residues. The chain's CDR3 is CASSYTPYSSPGDPFEQYF. The CDR3 DNA reads TGTGCCAGCAGCTATACTCCATACTCCTCTCCAGGGGATCCTTTCGAGCAGTACTTC.

The chain recombines TRBV5-6 with TRBJ1-5; D is perhaps TRBD1 (5 bases). Germline-derived CDR1 and CDR2 are SGHDT and YYEEEE. Trimming took off 4 bases at V and 3 bases at J, with 17 bases between the two ends. This CDR3 has 16 amino acids. DNA of the CDR3: TGTGCCAGCAGCGACCGGAGGCAGGGAACCAATCAGCCCCAGCATTTT. It encodes CASSDRRQGTNQPQHF.

V usage is TRBV5-6 and J usage is TRBJ1-1; the D gene is possibly TRBD1 (5 bases). The CDR3 length is 15 residues. Germline assignment: CDR1 SGHDT and CDR2 YYEEEE. Trimming left V 3 bases short and J 0 bases short, with 12 bases between. For the CDR3, the DNA is TGTGCCAGCAGCTGGGGACGTCTGATGAACACTGAAGCTTTCTTT. Translation gives CASSWGRLMNTEAFF.

This clonotype has only a few counts. The genes are TRBV29-1 and TRBJ2-4; D is possibly TRBD2 (6 bases). Trimming took 6 bases from V and 8 from J, leaving 8 bases between them. The CDR3 runs to 10 residues. Germline assignment: CDR1 SQVTM and CDR2 ANQGSEA. This chain's CDR3 is CSVGEDIQYF. The CDR3 DNA sequence: TGCAGCGTCGGGGAGGACATTCAGTACTTC.

This clonotype was recorded many times. For the CDR3, the DNA is TGTGCCAGCAGCCAAGTTGGGGTCACCTTC. It is translated as CASSQVGVTF. This sequence joins TRBV3-1 and TRBJ1-2; D unresolved. V gave up 1 base and J gave up 13 bases, with 7 bases separating them. The germline gives CDR1 LGHDT, CDR2 YNNKEL (reference sequence). The CDR3 is 10 amino acids.

This clonotype was observed a handful of times. The chain recombines TRBV6-1 with TRBJ2-1; unclear D gene. Germline values: CDR1 MNHNS, CDR2 SASEGT. The CDR3 runs 11 residues. Trimming removed 6 bases from V and 9 bases from J, with 9 bases in between. The CDR3 region has the DNA TGTGCCAGCAGGAGCTTGATTGAGCAGTTCTTC. Residues: CASRSLIEQFF.

The chain couples TRBV4-3 to TRBJ1-1; possibly TRBD1 for D (6 bases). Germline V gene data show CDR1 as LGHNA and CDR2 as YSLEER. V lost 1 base and J 6 bases, leaving 18 bases between the germline ends. This CDR3 has 16 residues. CDR3 in amino acids: CASSQVTDLRTAEAFF. The CDR3, as DNA: TGCGCCAGCAGCCAAGTAACGGATTTAAGGACAGCTGAAGCTTTCTTT.